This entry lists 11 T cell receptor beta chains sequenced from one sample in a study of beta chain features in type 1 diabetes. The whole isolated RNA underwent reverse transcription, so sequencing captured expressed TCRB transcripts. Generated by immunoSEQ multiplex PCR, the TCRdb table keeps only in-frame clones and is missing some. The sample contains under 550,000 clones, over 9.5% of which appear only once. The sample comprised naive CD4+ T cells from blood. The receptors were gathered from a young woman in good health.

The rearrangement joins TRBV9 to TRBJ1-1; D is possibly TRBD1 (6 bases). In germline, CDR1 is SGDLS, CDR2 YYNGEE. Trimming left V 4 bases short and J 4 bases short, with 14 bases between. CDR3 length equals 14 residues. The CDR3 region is CASSFDGGGTEAFF. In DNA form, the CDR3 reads TGTGCCAGCAGCTTTGATGGGGGCGGCACTGAAGCTTTCTTT.

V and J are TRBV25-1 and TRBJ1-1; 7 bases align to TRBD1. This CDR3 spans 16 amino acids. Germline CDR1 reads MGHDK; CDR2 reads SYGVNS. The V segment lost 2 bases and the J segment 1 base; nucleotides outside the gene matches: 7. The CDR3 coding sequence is TGTGCCAGCAGTGAACCCCTCGGGACAGCGAACACTGAAGCTTTCTTT. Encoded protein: CASSEPLGTANTEAFF.

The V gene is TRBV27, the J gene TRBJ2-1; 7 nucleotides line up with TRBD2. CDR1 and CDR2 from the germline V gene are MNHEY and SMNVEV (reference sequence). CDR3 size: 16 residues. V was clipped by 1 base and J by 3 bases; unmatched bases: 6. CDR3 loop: CASSLWGGSGYNEQFF. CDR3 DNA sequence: TGTGCCAGCAGTTTATGGGGCGGGAGTGGCTACAATGAGCAGTTCTTC.

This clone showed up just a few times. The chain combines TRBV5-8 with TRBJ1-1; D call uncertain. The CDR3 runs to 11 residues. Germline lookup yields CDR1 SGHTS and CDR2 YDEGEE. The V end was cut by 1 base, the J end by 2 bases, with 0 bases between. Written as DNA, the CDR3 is TGTGCCAGCAGCTTGAACACTGAAGCTTTCTTT. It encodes CASSLNTEAFF. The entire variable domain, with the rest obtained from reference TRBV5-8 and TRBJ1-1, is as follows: EAGVTQSPTHLIKTRGQQATLRCSPISGHTSVYWYQQALGLGLQFLLWYDEGEERNRGNFPPRFSGRQFPNYSSELNVNALELEDSALYLCASSLNTEAFFGQGTRLTVV.

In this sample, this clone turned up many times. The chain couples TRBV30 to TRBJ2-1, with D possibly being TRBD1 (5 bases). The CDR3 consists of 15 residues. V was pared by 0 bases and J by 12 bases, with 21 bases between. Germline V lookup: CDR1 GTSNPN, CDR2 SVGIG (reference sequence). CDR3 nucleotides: TGTGCCTGGAGTGTCAAGGGGTGGGCCACAAAAGGGCAGTTCTTC. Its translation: CAWSVKGWATKGQFF.

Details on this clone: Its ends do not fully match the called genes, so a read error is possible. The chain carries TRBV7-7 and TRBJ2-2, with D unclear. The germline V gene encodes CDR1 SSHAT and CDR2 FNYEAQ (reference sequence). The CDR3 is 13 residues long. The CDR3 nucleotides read TGTGCTAGCAGTCATGGCTACACCGGGGAGCTGTTTTTT. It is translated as CASSHGYTGELFF.

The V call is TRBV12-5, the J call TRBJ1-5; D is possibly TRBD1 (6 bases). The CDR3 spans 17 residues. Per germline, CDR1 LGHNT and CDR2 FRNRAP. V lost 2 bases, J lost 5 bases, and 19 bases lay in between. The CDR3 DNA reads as TGTGCTAGTGGTTTGCCGGCCGGGACATCTTCTCATCAGCCCCAGCATTTT. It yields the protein CASGLPAGTSSHQPQHF.

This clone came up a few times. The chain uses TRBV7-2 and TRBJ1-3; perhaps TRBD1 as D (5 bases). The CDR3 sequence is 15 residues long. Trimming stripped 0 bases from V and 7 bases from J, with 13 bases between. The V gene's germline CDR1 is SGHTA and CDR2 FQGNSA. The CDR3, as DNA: TGTGCCAGCAGCTTAGCTGTCAGGGCAGCGAACACCATATATTTT. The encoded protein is CASSLAVRAANTIYF.

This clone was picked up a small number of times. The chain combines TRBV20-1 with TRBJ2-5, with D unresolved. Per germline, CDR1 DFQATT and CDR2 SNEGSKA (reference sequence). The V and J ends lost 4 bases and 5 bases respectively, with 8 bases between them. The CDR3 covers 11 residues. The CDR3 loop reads CSAILRETQYF. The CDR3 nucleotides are TGCAGTGCTATCCTCCGGGAGACCCAGTACTTC.

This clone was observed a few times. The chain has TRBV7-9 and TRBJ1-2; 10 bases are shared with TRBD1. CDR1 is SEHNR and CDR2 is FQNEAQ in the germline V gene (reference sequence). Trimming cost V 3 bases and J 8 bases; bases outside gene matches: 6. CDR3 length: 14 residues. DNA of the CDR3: TGTGCCAGCAGCTTGGGACAGGGGTGGCCGGGCTACACCTTC. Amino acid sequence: CASSLGQGWPGYTF.

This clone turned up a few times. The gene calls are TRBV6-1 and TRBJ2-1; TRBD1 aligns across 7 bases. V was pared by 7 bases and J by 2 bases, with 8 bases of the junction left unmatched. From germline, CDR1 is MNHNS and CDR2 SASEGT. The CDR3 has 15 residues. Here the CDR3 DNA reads TGTGCCAGCACTAAAGAGGGGGCAACCTACAATGAGCAGTTCTTC. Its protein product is CASTKEGATYNEQFF.